These 19 T cell receptor beta chains were all obtained from the same sample, sequenced in a study of blood T cells in healthy people across ages (dated by TCRdb to the mid-2010s). The library was made by 5' RACE. TCRdb shows the sequencer as Illumina HiSeq 2500. A second 7 to 11 cycle PCR used a sample-barcoded 5' primer and a J-beta primer mix. TCRdb reanalyzed the raw reads on its own, using fastp at Q25 for trimming and MiXCR for clone calling, and kept in-frame beta chains. Entries that share a CDR3 protein sequence are merged under the most common genes and DNA. For this sample there are hundreds of thousands of distinct CDR3 sequences; just under 25% appear just once. 9.4% of the sample lies in the top ten. Separately, the same data were catalogued under a study of T cells of mothers and their children.

Input material: blood. The receptor set was obtained from a boy aged 5-17 years in good health.

This sequence joins TRBV28 and TRBJ2-7; D ambiguous. The CDR3 sequence is 14 residues long. V was pared by 5 bases and J by 3 bases, with 14 bases between. Germline-derived CDR1 and CDR2 are MDHEN and SYDVKM. The CDR3 loop is CASSLGSLVYEQYF. The DNA of the CDR3 is TGTGCCAGCAGTCTGGGCAGTTTGGTCTACGAGCAGTACTTC.

The rearrangement uses TRBV6-1 and TRBJ1-5; no clear D. This CDR3 region has 14 residues. V lost 8 bases to trimming and J lost 1 base, with 12 bases between them. The germline gives CDR1 MNHNS, CDR2 SASEGT. The CDR3 DNA sequence: TGTGCCAGCCGCAGCCACCTGAGCAATCAGCCCCAGCATTTT. It is translated as CASRSHLSNQPQHF.

The chain links TRBV28 to TRBJ2-5; 16 positions match TRBD2. Trimming removed 5 bases from V and 6 bases from J; junction bases left unmatched: 9. The CDR3 has 17 amino acids. Germline CDR1 is MDHEN and CDR2 is SYDVKM. The CDR3 DNA sequence: TGTGCCAGCAGTCCCCCCGTGGGACTAGCGGGAGGGAAGACCCAGTACTTC. This codes for CASSPPVGLAGGKTQYF. Based on the CDR3 plus reference TRBV28 and TRBJ2-5, the full variable domain is DVKVTQSSRYLVKRTGEKVFLECVQDMDHENMFWYRQDPGLGLRLIYFSYDVKMKEKGDIPEGYSVSREKKERFSLILESASTNQTSMYLCASSPPVGLAGGKTQYFGPGTRLLVL.

J is TRBJ2-5 and V is TRBV15; no firm D call. Germline V CDR1 and CDR2: LNHNV, YYDKDF (reference sequence). The V gene lost 3 bases and the J gene lost 1 base, with 12 bases spanning the gap. The CDR3 loop spans 15 amino acids. The CDR3 spells CATSRPPRLQETQYF. The CDR3 DNA follows: TGTGCCACCAGCAGGCCCCCCCGGCTCCAAGAGACCCAGTACTTC.

In its sample, this clonotype was seen a few times. J is TRBJ2-5 and V is TRBV20-1; TRBD2 matches at 8 bases. V lost 3 bases, J lost 5 bases, and 5 bases stayed unmatched. This CDR3 is 13 amino acids long. In germline, CDR1 is DFQATT, CDR2 SNEGSKA (reference sequence). The CDR3 sequence: CSASGRVGETQYF. The CDR3 DNA sequence: TGCAGTGCTAGCGGGAGGGTGGGGGAGACCCAGTACTTC.

This chain uses TRBV27 with TRBJ2-2; D remains unclear. This CDR3 has 13 residues. The V gene's germline CDR1 is MNHEY and CDR2 SMNVEV (reference sequence). V was shortened by 6 bases and J by 5 bases, with 10 bases between the two germline ends. CDR3 sequence (DNA): TGTGCCAGCAGAACAGAATTAACCGGGGAGCTGTTTTTT. Its translation is CASRTELTGELFF.

Many counts were recorded for this clonotype. This chain links TRBV11-2 with TRBJ2-3; D might be TRBD2 (5 bases). The CDR3 totals 15 residues. Trimming removed 1 base from V and 0 bases from J, with 8 bases in between. Germline CDR1 is SGHAT and CDR2 is FQNNGV. In DNA form, the CDR3 reads TGTGCCAGCAGCTTAGTGGGAGTCAGCACAGATACGCAGTATTTT. This gives the protein CASSLVGVSTDTQYF.

V and J are TRBV20-1 and TRBJ1-1; tentatively, D is TRBD1 (5 bases). This CDR3 contains 15 residues. Germline V gives CDR1 DFQATT, CDR2 SNEGSKA (reference sequence). Trimming pared 6 bases from V and 2 bases from J, leaving 19 bases between. This CDR3 is CSAPKGAGGNTEAFF. In nucleotides, the CDR3 is TGCAGTGCACCGAAAGGGGCCGGGGGAAACACTGAAGCTTTCTTT.

This clonotype was counted between two and nine times. V and J are TRBV29-1 and TRBJ2-1; no clear D gene. The length of the CDR3 is 11 residues. Trimming left V 4 bases short and J 7 bases short, with 8 bases between. In germline, CDR1 is SQVTM, CDR2 ANQGSEA. CDR3 bases: TGCAGCGTTGCCCCAACAAATGAGCAGTTCTTC. This translates into CSVAPTNEQFF.

A few counts support this clonotype. The chain recombines TRBV3-1 with TRBJ2-1; D possibly matches TRBD1 or TRBD2 (5 bases each). There are 15 residues in the CDR3. Trimming took off 1 base at V and 4 bases at J, with 11 bases between the two ends. The germline V gene encodes CDR1 LGHDT and CDR2 YNNKEL (reference sequence). The CDR3 nucleotides are TGTGCCAGCAGCCAAGTCCTAGGGACGTACAATGAGCAGTTCTTC. Translated: CASSQVLGTYNEQFF.

The genes are TRBV7-3 and TRBJ1-1; D ambiguous. Trimming cost V 8 bases and J 0 bases, with 10 bases left between them. The CDR3 has 13 amino acids. CDR1 and CDR2 from the germline V gene are SGHTA and FQGTGA. The CDR3 nucleotides read TGTGCCAGCCGTAGGGAGCTGAACACTGAAGCTTTCTTT. Translation: CASRRELNTEAFF.

The V call is TRBV5-5, the J call TRBJ2-3, with 9 bases fitting TRBD1. The junction had 7 bases not matched to a gene; V was cut back by 0 bases and J by 2 bases. The length of the CDR3 is 17 residues. CDR1 and CDR2 from the germline V gene are SGHKS and YYEKEE (reference sequence). Here the CDR3 DNA reads TGTGCCAGCAGCTTGGTAGGGGACAGGGTGGTCACAGATACGCAGTATTTT. Its translation is CASSLVGDRVVTDTQYF.

This clonotype was observed a few times. The gene calls are TRBV2 and TRBJ1-6; D unresolved. This CDR3 comprises 12 residues. V lost 8 bases and J lost 7, with 9 bases in between. CDR1 and CDR2 from the germline V gene are SNHLY and FYNNEI. The CDR3 sequence is CASASSNSPLHF. DNA for the CDR3: TGTGCCAGCGCCTCAAGCAATTCACCCCTCCACTTT.

Points on this clonotype: Since the CDR3 does not end with the conserved phenylalanine or tryptophan, this likely comes from a read error. V and J are TRBV5-1 and TRBJ2-1; D is uncertain. Germline V gene lookup returns CDR1 SGHRS and CDR2 YFSETQ. Trimming stripped 4 bases from V and 6 bases from J, with 8 bases between. The CDR3 has 12 residues. The CDR3 nucleotides read TGCGCCAGCAGCCAAAACGGCAATGAGCAGTTCCTC. It codes for CASSQNGNEQFL.

The V gene is TRBV10-3, the J gene TRBJ2-1, with 10 positions matching TRBD2. The CDR3 sequence is 13 residues long. Germline V CDR1 and CDR2: ENHRY, SYGVKD. Trimming removed 7 bases from V and 10 bases from J; junction bases left unmatched: 7. CDR3 nucleotides: TGTGCCATCAAGCCTAGCGGGGGCTACGAGCAGTTCTTC. Protein sequence: CAIKPSGGYEQFF.

The chain combines TRBV13 with TRBJ2-1, with 9 positions matching TRBD2. Germline CDR1 reads PRHDT; CDR2 reads FYEKMQ (reference sequence). J gave up 4 bases and V 5 bases, and 15 bases lay outside the gene matches. CDR3 length: 18 amino acids. DNA for the CDR3: TGTGCCAGCAGCCCAAACAGTTGGGGCGGGAGGGCATACAATGAGCAGTTCTTC. Translated: CASSPNSWGGRAYNEQFF.

This clonotype was detected only a few times. This chain joins TRBV6-2 or TRBV6-3 and TRBJ2-7, with TRBD1 identical over 8 bases. CDR1 is MNHEY and CDR2 is SVGEGT in the germline V gene. The ends lost 7 bases at V and 5 bases at J; junction bases unmatched: 10. This CDR3 region has 14 residues. CDR3: CASTTIDRGHEQYF. The CDR3 DNA sequence: TGTGCCAGCACCACTATCGACAGGGGCCACGAGCAGTACTTC.

There are a few counts of this clonotype. V and J are TRBV7-2 and TRBJ2-5; 9 bases match TRBD2. This CDR3 has 14 residues. Germline CDR1 and CDR2: SGHTA and FQGNSA. After removal of 3 bases from V and 2 bases from J, the junction contained 1 base not matched to a gene. The CDR3 loop is CASSFLAGQETQYF. DNA of the CDR3: TGTGCCAGCAGCTTCCTAGCGGGACAAGAGACCCAGTACTTC.

This clonotype was detected only a few times. The chain recombines TRBV29-1 with TRBJ2-5; D possibly corresponds to TRBD2 (5 bases). With 7 bases removed from V and 5 bases from J, the gap between germline ends came to 11 bases. The CDR3 loop spans 11 amino acids. The germline V gene has CDR1 SQVTM and CDR2 ANQGSEA. CDR3: CSAELGETQYF. The CDR3 bases are TGCAGCGCCGAACTAGGGGAGACCCAGTACTTC.